A selection of T cell receptor beta chains follows, all from one sample in a study of shared clonotypes between healthy human individuals. Sequencing used immunoSEQ multiplex PCR; TCRdb keeps in-frame clones, though not all of them. Seen here are approximately 350,000 clones, around 72% observed once, and the top ten hold around a tenth. Sequencing input: memory CD4+ T cells sorted from blood. These receptors came from a man aged 25-45 years in good health. CDR3s include the opening cysteine and the closing phenylalanine or tryptophan. Each record gives: J gene, V gene, D gene, clone size, CDR3 protein, CDR3 DNA. A D gene is named only where the DNA matches it firmly. Part of the rows lack a size; the others show once, few, many or a class for expanded clones.

TRBJ1-1 TRBV5-1 - - CASRRDIRETEAFF TGCGCCAGCAGGAGGGATATAAGGGAGACTGAAGCTTTCTTT
TRBJ1-1 TRBV5-1 TRBD1 - CASTRTGGDTEAFF TGCGCCAGCACCAGGACAGGGGGCGACACTGAAGCTTTCTTT
TRBJ1-1 TRBV2 - - CASSVRQVNTEAFF TGTGCCAGCAGCGTTAGACAGGTGAACACTGAAGCTTTCTTT
TRBJ1-2 TRBV25-1 - - CASMGRITYGYTF TGTGCCAGCATGGGACGGATTACTTATGGCTACACCTTC
TRBJ2-2 TRBV5-5 TRBD2 few CASSFGLAVNTGELFF TGTGCCAGCAGCTTCGGACTAGCGGTGAACACCGGGGAGCTGTTTTTT
TRBJ2-7 TRBV7-8 - once CASSQLGIRGEQYF TGTGCCAGCAGCCAGTTGGGCATACGGGGCGAGCAGTACTTC
TRBJ2-2 TRBV7-2 - - CASSASRTGELFF TGTGCCAGCAGCGCGTCGAGGACCGGGGAGCTGTTTTTT
TRBJ1-5 TRBV6-1 TRBD1 - CASRRQGYQPQHF TGTGCCAGCCGGAGACAGGGCTATCAGCCCCAGCATTTT
TRBJ2-1 TRBV6-6 TRBD2 - CASTKGGGGNEQFF TGTGCCAGCACCAAAGGTGGGGGGGGAAATGAGCAGTTCTTC
TRBJ2-7 TRBV2 - - CASLPGGWNEQYF TGTGCCAGCCTTCCTGGGGGGTGGAACGAGCAGTACTTC
TRBJ2-1 TRBV2 - - CASSEVGGSEQFF TGTGCCAGCAGTGAAGTCGGGGGCAGTGAGCAGTTCTTC
TRBJ1-2 TRBV4-3 TRBD1 - CASSPQTGGFRGYTF TGCGCCAGCAGCCCTCAGACAGGGGGTTTTCGAGGCTACACCTTC
TRBJ2-1 TRBV30 TRBD2 - CAWSGAGVINEQFF TGTGCCTGGAGTGGTGCGGGAGTGATTAATGAGCAGTTCTTC
TRBJ2-1 TRBV4-2 - - CASSQQGNNEQFF TGTGCCAGCAGCCAACAGGGTAACAATGAGCAGTTCTTC
TRBJ1-1 TRBV7-2 - - CASSLSRSGDTEAFF TGTGCCAGCAGCTTATCCCGGTCGGGAGACACTGAAGCTTTCTTT
TRBJ2-5 TRBV27 TRBD2 - CASSLSSGYQETQYF TGTGCCAGCAGTTTGTCTAGCGGGTACCAAGAGACCCAGTACTTC
TRBJ2-1 TRBV29-1 - - CSVSRSSYNEQFF TGCAGCGTTTCGCGTAGCTCCTACAATGAGCAGTTCTTC
TRBJ2-5 TRBV5-1 - - CASSLAGVQETQYF TGCGCCAGCAGCTTGGCCGGGGTACAAGAGACCCAGTACTTC
TRBJ1-1 TRBV5-1 - - CASSFGGSNTEAFF TGCGCCAGCAGCTTCGGGGGCTCGAACACTGAAGCTTTCTTT
TRBJ2-7 TRBV7-2 - - CASSLFSEQEQYF TGTGCCAGCAGCTTATTTAGCGAGCAAGAGCAGTACTTC
TRBJ2-1 TRBV6-1 - few CASNPRLSSYNEQFF TGTGCCAGCAACCCTAGACTTAGCTCCTACAATGAGCAGTTCTTC
TRBJ2-1 TRBV4-2 TRBD2 - CASSQAGGYEQFF TGTGCCAGCAGCCAAGCGGGAGGCTATGAGCAGTTCTTC
TRBJ1-1 TRBV5-1 - few CASSWNPRTGNTEAFF TGCGCCAGCAGCTGGAATCCGAGAACAGGGAACACTGAAGCTTTCTTT
TRBJ2-3 TRBV7-9 TRBD2 - CASSQLRTSGSLDTQYF TGTGCCAGCAGCCAACTACGGACTAGCGGGAGTTTAGATACGCAGTATTTT
TRBJ1-1 TRBV9 TRBD1 - CASSVGQGAGVTEAFF TGTGCCAGCAGCGTGGGACAGGGGGCCGGAGTCACTGAAGCTTTCTTT
TRBJ2-5 TRBV7-9 TRBD2 - CASSTRLARGETQYF TGTGCCAGCAGCACCCGACTAGCAAGGGGAGAGACCCAGTACTTC
TRBJ2-2 TRBV2 - few CASSEVQGSGELFF TGTGCCAGCAGTGAGGTCCAGGGGTCCGGGGAGCTGTTTTTT
TRBJ1-4 TRBV11-2 TRBD1 - CASSSAGTGNEKLFF TGTGCCAGCAGCTCAGCCGGGACAGGAAATGAAAAACTGTTTTTT
TRBJ2-7 TRBV6-1 - - CASSEALGPLFPNEQYF TGTGCCAGCAGTGAAGCCTTGGGACCCCTTTTCCCCAACGAGCAGTACTTC
TRBJ1-1 TRBV28 - - CASSPTDGRTEAFF TGTGCCAGCAGTCCTACGGACGGGCGGACTGAAGCTTTCTTT
TRBJ2-2 TRBV4-3 TRBD1 once CASSHTDRGQSTGELFF TGCGCCAGCAGCCACACAGACAGGGGGCAGAGCACCGGGGAGCTGTTTTTT
TRBJ1-1 TRBV2 - few CASSAYGAEAFF TGTGCCAGCAGTGCGTATGGAGCCGAAGCTTTCTTT
TRBJ2-7 TRBV4-3 - few CASSQTSSEQYF TGCGCCAGCAGCCAAACTAGCTCCGAGCAGTACTTC
TRBJ1-2 TRBV18 - - CASSPPQVGYGYTF TGTGCCAGCTCACCCCCCCAGGTTGGCTATGGCTACACCTTC
TRBJ1-2 TRBV25-1 - - CASSENPGSGYTF TGTGCCAGCAGTGAAAATCCGGGATCTGGCTACACCTTC
TRBJ2-2 TRBV5-1 - - CASSLATPNTGELFF TGCGCCAGCAGCTTGGCAACCCCGAACACCGGGGAGCTGTTTTTT
TRBJ1-2 TRBV7-2 - - CASSFFLGPEGGYTF TGTGCCAGCAGCTTCTTTCTTGGACCCGAAGGAGGCTACACCTTC
TRBJ1-3 TRBV6-5 - - CASSYSVPGSGNTIYF TGTGCCAGCAGTTACTCAGTACCCGGCTCTGGAAACACCATATATTTT
TRBJ2-7 TRBV5-1 - - CASRRDGSSYEQYF TGCGCCAGCCGGAGGGACGGATCATCCTACGAGCAGTACTTC
TRBJ2-2 TRBV5-1 - - CASSLATGKGGELFF TGCGCCAGCAGCTTGGCTACAGGGAAGGGCGGGGAGCTGTTTTTT
TRBJ2-3 TRBV11-3 - - CASSRGGHGTDTQYF TGTGCCAGCAGCCGTGGGGGTCACGGTACAGATACGCAGTATTTT
TRBJ2-1 TRBV14 TRBD1 - CASSQGTGSSYNEQFF TGTGCCAGCAGCCAAGGGACAGGGAGCTCCTACAATGAGCAGTTCTTC
TRBJ1-2 TRBV28 TRBD1 - CASRRGQGYGYTF TGTGCCAGCAGAAGAGGACAGGGGTATGGCTACACCTTC
TRBJ2-4 TRBV18 - once CASSPPGSSNIQYF TGTGCCAGCTCACCACCTGGTAGCAGCAACATTCAGTACTTC
TRBJ2-1 TRBV2 - - CASSEDSGGEQFF TGTGCCAGCAGTGAAGATTCCGGGGGTGAGCAGTTCTTC
TRBJ2-3 TRBV13 - - CASSTREADTQYF TGTGCCAGCAGCACCAGAGAGGCAGATACGCAGTATTTT
TRBJ2-7 TRBV6-1 TRBD2 - CASSEEIAGGYEQYF TGTGCCAGCAGTGAAGAGATAGCGGGAGGGTACGAGCAGTACTTC
TRBJ1-4 TRBV2 - - CAAQPSGDNLYNEKLFF TGTGCCGCACAACCGTCAGGGGACAATCTTTATAATGAAAAACTGTTTTTT
TRBJ2-1 TRBV7-3 - - CASSPQRGNEQFF TGTGCCAGCAGCCCTCAACGGGGGAATGAGCAGTTCTTC
TRBJ2-3 TRBV7-2 TRBD1 - CASSLRAGGRADTQYF TGTGCCAGCAGCTTACGGGCAGGGGGAAGGGCAGATACGCAGTATTTT
TRBJ2-5 TRBV9 - - CASSVDPSTQTQYF TGTGCCAGCAGCGTCGATCCTAGCACCCAGACCCAGTACTTC
TRBJ2-2 TRBV2 TRBD1 - CASSEMRTGAGELFF TGTGCCAGCAGTGAGATGAGGACAGGGGCCGGGGAGCTGTTTTTT
TRBJ1-3 TRBV13 TRBD1 few CASSLRQGRSGNTIYF TGTGCCAGCAGCTTAAGACAGGGAAGGTCTGGAAACACCATATATTTT